Shown below are 28 T cell receptor beta chains from a single sample sequenced in a study of T cell therapy after organ transplantation. Indicated time point: 20-29 weeks after completion of therapy. No antigen has been assigned to these receptors. Data came from immunoSEQ multiplex PCR; TCRdb stores just in-frame clones and leaves some out. The sample yields approximately 22,000 clones, roughly 89% seen once. The material was CD8+ T cells from blood, obtained after autologous CMV-specific T cell therapy. The receptor source for this set is a human patient who had received a solid organ transplant and had CMV disease. The graft donor may account for some of the T cells.

The rearrangement links TRBV19 to TRBJ1-1; D is possibly TRBD1 (5 bases). Trimming took off 6 bases at V and 4 bases at J, with 12 bases between the two ends. Germline values: CDR1 LNHDA, CDR2 SQIVND (reference sequence). The CDR3 length is 13 residues. The DNA for the CDR3 is TGTGCCAGTAGGATGGAAGGGGTCACTGAAGCTTTCTTT. Translation: CASRMEGVTEAFF.

The V call is TRBV6-5, the J call TRBJ2-3, with 9 nucleotides matching TRBD2. V lost 0 bases and J lost 6; bases outside the gene matches: 7. CDR3 size: 16 residues. Per the germline V gene, CDR1 is MNHEY and CDR2 is SVGAGI. CDR3 nucleotides: TGTGCCAGCAGTTACTCTTCTGCGGGGGGGGTGGATACGCAGTATTTT. Translation: CASSYSSAGGVDTQYF.

The chain carries TRBV28 and TRBJ1-5; D unclear. The CDR3 has 13 amino acids. V dropped 5 bases and J dropped 3 bases, with 8 bases sitting between them. CDR1 is MDHEN and CDR2 is SYDVKM in the germline V gene. The CDR3 is CASSVGYNQPQHF. The CDR3 region has the DNA TGTGCCAGCAGTGTGGGCTACAATCAGCCCCAGCATTTT. The full variable domain, completed using reference TRBV28 and TRBJ1-5, is DVKVTQSSRYLVKRTGEKVFLECVQDMDHENMFWYRQDPGLGLRLIYFSYDVKMKEKGDIPEGYSVSREKKERFSLILESASTNQTSMYLCASSVGYNQPQHFGDGTRLSIL.

This rearrangement joins TRBV11-2 to TRBJ2-1, with D hard to call. The CDR3 runs 18 residues. Germline V gene lookup returns CDR1 SGHAT and CDR2 FQNNGV. V lost 1 base to trimming and J lost 0 bases, with 16 bases between them. The CDR3 is CASSLVRVAVFSYNEQFF. In DNA form, the CDR3 reads TGTGCCAGCAGCTTAGTAAGGGTGGCGGTATTCTCCTACAATGAGCAGTTCTTC.

J is TRBJ1-5 and V is TRBV19; TRBD1 might be the D (5 bases). The CDR3 consists of 11 residues. Germline CDR1 reads LNHDA; CDR2 reads SQIVND (reference sequence). Trimming took off 5 bases at V and 11 bases at J, with 10 bases between the two ends. CDR3 nucleotide sequence: TGTGCCAGTAGTCCAGGGTCCTCCCAGCATTTT. Its protein product is CASSPGSSQHF.

Worth noting for this clone: Other DNA sequences of this sample code for an identical CDR3. The chain joins TRBV13 to TRBJ2-7; D unresolved. The CDR3 is made up of 11 amino acids. Per germline, CDR1 PRHDT and CDR2 FYEKMQ (reference sequence). The V end was cut by 3 bases, the J end by 7 bases, with 7 bases between. The CDR3: CASSLMGEQYF. CDR3 nucleotides: TGTGCCAGCAGCTTGATGGGGGAGCAGTACTTC.

J is TRBJ2-5 and V is TRBV19; D is unresolved. There are 12 residues in the CDR3. CDR1 and CDR2 (germline): LNHDA, SQIVND (reference sequence). V lost 6 bases and J lost 2, with 7 bases in between. The CDR3 protein is CASSEKQETQYF. The CDR3 coding sequence is TGTGCCAGTAGCGAGAAGCAAGAGACCCAGTACTTC.

The V gene is TRBV7-9, the J gene TRBJ2-5; 10 bases fit TRBD2. After removal of 2 bases from V and 5 bases from J, the junction contained 8 bases not matched to a gene. Germline V gives CDR1 SEHNR, CDR2 FQNEAQ (reference sequence). This CDR3 has 16 residues. The CDR3 here is CASSLPVAGGGETQYF. CDR3 coding DNA: TGTGCCAGCAGCTTACCCGTAGCGGGAGGAGGGGAGACCCAGTACTTC.

This chain links TRBV7-3 with TRBJ1-4, with D maybe TRBD1 (6 bases). The CDR3 spans 15 residues. V dropped 3 bases and J dropped 7 bases, with 15 bases sitting between them. Looked up from germline, CDR1 is SGHTA and CDR2 is FQGTGA. The CDR3 is CASSFTGRSGEKLFF. Here the CDR3 DNA reads TGTGCCAGCAGCTTTACAGGGCGGAGTGGTGAAAAACTGTTTTTT.

J is TRBJ1-4 and V is TRBV2; D unclear. V lost 7 bases, J lost 5 bases, and 14 bases lay in between. Germline assignment: CDR1 SNHLY and CDR2 FYNNEI. The CDR3 sequence is 14 residues long. The CDR3 is CASKLENGNEKLFF. The CDR3, as DNA: TGTGCCAGCAAACTCGAGAATGGGAATGAAAAACTGTTTTTT.

This clone is a singleton in its sample. The V gene is TRBV7-2, the J gene TRBJ2-1; 12 bases match TRBD2. V shed 1 base and J 2 bases; nucleotides not matched to a gene: 6. CDR3 size: 18 residues. Germline V gene lookup returns CDR1 SGHTA and CDR2 FQGNSA. CDR3 in DNA: TGTGCCAGCAGCTTAGTGGCTAGCGGGGGGGCGGCCTACAATGAGCAGTTCTTC. Encoded protein: CASSLVASGGAAYNEQFF.

The sample holds many counts of this clone. The genes are TRBV28 and TRBJ2-1; a possible D gene is TRBD2 (5 bases). Trimming removed 7 bases from V and 10 bases from J, with 17 bases in between. Germline CDR1 and CDR2: MDHEN and SYDVKM. The CDR3 has 13 amino acids. CDR3 sequence (DNA): TGTGCCAGCACCATCAAAATGGCGGGCGAGCAGTTCTTC. It is translated as CASTIKMAGEQFF.

The chain has TRBV9 and TRBJ2-7; 9 positions match TRBD2. The CDR3 consists of 15 residues. After removal of 0 bases from V and 6 bases from J, the junction contained 7 bases not matched to a gene. Germline CDR1 and CDR2: SGDLS and YYNGEE. This chain's CDR3 is CASSVAQREASEQYF. DNA of the CDR3: TGTGCCAGCAGCGTAGCTCAGCGGGAGGCCTCCGAGCAGTACTTC.

This clone was seen only once. The chain is built from TRBV2 and TRBJ1-2; 7 positions match TRBD1. After removal of 6 bases from V and 0 bases from J, the junction contained 7 bases not matched to a gene. The CDR3 consists of 15 residues. Germline lookup yields CDR1 SNHLY and CDR2 FYNNEI. The CDR3 DNA follows: TGTGCCAGCAGAGAGGGGGCCTCACCTAACTATGGCTACACCTTC. Its translation is CASREGASPNYGYTF. Drawing the rest from reference TRBV2 and TRBJ1-2, the complete variable domain is EPEVTQTPSHQVTQMGQEVILRCVPISNHLYFYWYRQILGQKVEFLVSFYNNEISEKSEIFDDQFSVERPDGSNFTLKIRSTKLEDSAMYFCASREGASPNYGYTFGSGTRLTVV.

The chain joins TRBV10-3 to TRBJ2-7; D unclear. Germline CDR1 is ENHRY and CDR2 is SYGVKD. The CDR3 has 11 residues. The germline V and J ends were trimmed by 0 bases and 5 bases, with 2 bases remaining between them. In nucleotides, the CDR3 is TGTGCCATCAGTGAGTCGCACGAGCAGTACTTC. Its protein is CAISESHEQYF.

The chain has TRBV13 and TRBJ2-7, with 8 bases aligning to TRBD2. V shed 1 base, J shed 6 bases, and the junction held 11 bases outside the gene matches. CDR3 length: 16 residues. Germline V CDR1 and CDR2: PRHDT, FYEKMQ (reference sequence). This CDR3 reads CASSLDFRAGGAEQYF. CDR3 DNA: TGTGCCAGCAGCTTAGATTTCCGGGCGGGAGGAGCCGAGCAGTACTTC.

This rearrangement joins TRBV27 to TRBJ2-5; 14 bases are shared with TRBD2. The CDR3 has 17 residues. With V trimmed by 5 bases and J by 0 bases, 5 bases remained unmatched. CDR1 is MNHEY and CDR2 is SMNVEV in the germline V gene (reference sequence). CDR3 DNA sequence: TGTGCCAGCAGTACCGGACTAGCGGGGGGATACCAAGAGACCCAGTACTTC. Protein product: CASSTGLAGGYQETQYF.

The chain combines TRBV7-9 with TRBJ2-3; no definite D call. Germline V gives CDR1 SEHNR, CDR2 FQNEAQ (reference sequence). V gave up 1 base and J gave up 6 bases, with 8 bases separating them. This CDR3 contains 13 residues. Here the CDR3 DNA reads TGTGCCAGCAGCTTAGTACGGGCGGATACGCAGTATTTT. Translated, it gives CASSLVRADTQYF. The entire variable domain, with the rest obtained from reference TRBV7-9 and TRBJ2-3, is as follows: DTGVSQNPRHKITKRGQNVTFRCDPISEHNRLYWYRQTLGQGPEFLTYFQNEAQLEKSRLLSDRFSAERPKGSFSTLEIQRTEQGDSAMYLCASSLVRADTQYFGPGTRLTVL.

The chain employs TRBV4-1 and TRBJ2-5; possibly TRBD2 for D (6 bases). CDR1 is MGHRA and CDR2 is YSYEKL in the germline V gene. This CDR3 is 14 amino acids long. V dropped 5 bases and J dropped 1 base, with 11 bases sitting between them. The CDR3 region is CASSFPGLQETQYF. In nucleotides, the CDR3 is TGCGCCAGCAGCTTCCCGGGACTCCAAGAGACCCAGTACTTC.

The chain uses TRBV7-6 and TRBJ2-7; 12 nucleotides agree with TRBD2. The length of the CDR3 is 15 residues. Germline CDR1 is SGHVS and CDR2 is FNYEAQ. V shed 5 bases and J 5 bases; nucleotides not matched to a gene: 7. The CDR3 sequence: CASSLRLAGVDEQYF. The DNA of the CDR3 is TGTGCCAGCAGCCTCAGACTAGCGGGAGTAGACGAGCAGTACTTC.

The J gene is TRBJ1-5, the V gene TRBV27; no definite D call. Germline V CDR1 and CDR2: MNHEY, SMNVEV (reference sequence). The V gene lost 6 bases and the J gene lost 4 bases, with 10 bases spanning the gap. The CDR3 spans 13 residues. This CDR3 reads CASSVGGNQPQHF. Here the CDR3 DNA reads TGTGCCAGCAGCGTAGGCGGGAATCAGCCCCAGCATTTT.

This chain connects TRBV6-5 to TRBJ2-7; 7 bases are a match to TRBD1. CDR3 size: 13 residues. The V segment lost 0 bases and the J segment 4 bases; nucleotides outside the gene matches: 0. Germline CDR1 MNHEY, CDR2 SVGAGI. The CDR3 DNA follows: TGTGCCAGCAGTTACTCGGACAGGTACGAGCAGTACTTC. Protein product: CASSYSDRYEQYF.

The chain links TRBV4-3 to TRBJ2-3; perhaps TRBD2 as D (5 bases). The CDR3 sequence is 17 residues long. Germline values: CDR1 LGHNA, CDR2 YSLEER. V lost 3 bases and J 0 bases, leaving 16 bases between the germline ends. The chain's CDR3 is CASSHYRRTHSTDTQYF. The CDR3 coding sequence is TGCGCCAGCAGCCATTACAGAAGGACTCACAGCACAGATACGCAGTATTTT.

This clone was recorded a few times. The V call is TRBV6-4, the J call TRBJ2-3; 9 nucleotides align to TRBD1. Germline lookup yields CDR1 MRHNA and CDR2 SNTAGT. J lost 0 bases, V lost 4 bases, and 2 bases had no gene match. The CDR3 loop spans 15 amino acids. CDR3 region: CASSAGTGSTDTQYF. DNA of the CDR3: TGTGCCAGCAGTGCCGGGACAGGGAGCACAGATACGCAGTATTTT.

This clone was detected only a few times. V usage is TRBV5-6 and J usage is TRBJ1-6, with unresolved D. Germline V gives CDR1 SGHDT, CDR2 YYEEEE. The CDR3 loop spans 13 amino acids. Trimming took off 4 bases at V and 10 bases at J, with 12 bases between the two ends. This CDR3 reads CASSLTRSSPLHF. The CDR3 DNA follows: TGTGCCAGCAGCCTGACCAGGAGCTCACCCCTCCACTTT.

V and J are TRBV5-1 and TRBJ2-7; 9 nucleotides agree with TRBD1. The CDR3 is 14 residues long. CDR1 SGHRS and CDR2 YFSETQ come from the germline V gene. Germline trimming cut 4 bases from V and 2 bases from J; bases unmatched to any gene: 4. The CDR3 region is CASSLRDRAYEQYF. Here the CDR3 DNA reads TGCGCCAGCAGCCTCCGGGACAGGGCCTACGAGCAGTACTTC. Full variable domain (remainder filled in from reference TRBV5-1 and TRBJ2-7): KAGVTQTPRYLIKTRGQQVTLSCSPISGHRSVSWYQQTPGQGLQFLFEYFSETQRNKGNFPGRFSGRQFSNSRSEMNVSTLELGDSALYLCASSLRDRAYEQYFGPGTRLTVT.

The rearrangement links TRBV5-8 to TRBJ2-5, with D maybe TRBD1 (6 bases). The CDR3 sequence is 15 residues long. CDR1 and CDR2 (germline): SGHTS, YDEGEE. V was trimmed by 4 bases and J by 5 bases, leaving 18 bases between them. CDR3 sequence (DNA): TGTGCCAGCAGCCTGGGACACTGGGAGTGGGAGACCCAGTACTTC. Protein: CASSLGHWEWETQYF.

V is TRBV6-5 and J is TRBJ2-1; possible D gene TRBD2, 6 bases. In germline, CDR1 is MNHEY, CDR2 SVGAGI. CDR3 size: 16 residues. V was cut by 4 bases and J by 2 bases, with 15 bases left in between. CDR3 in amino acids: CASSLYGRGTYNEQFF. As DNA, the CDR3 is TGTGCCAGCAGTTTGTACGGGAGAGGGACCTACAATGAGCAGTTCTTC.